This T cell receptor beta chain was identified during a study of shared clonotypes between healthy human individuals (dated by TCRdb to 2019 to 2021). Concerning the study at large: A couple of women and a few men aged 18 to 49 years were included in the cohort. To estimate repertoire size and how much clonotype sharing occurs between individuals, the study deeply sequenced the blood TCR repertoires of five or six healthy adults. Per donor, three plates each were used for CD4 naive and CD4 memory, two for CD8 naive, and one for CD8 memory. Per donor, leukapheresis produced somewhere between about 0.85 and 9.5 billion PBMCs. To increase sequencing depth and limit assay-specific biases, TCR repertoire library preparation and sequencing were carried out by different laboratories using diverse techniques. What the study reported, not specific to this receptor: Naive subsets generally had larger estimated clonotype richness than memory subsets did. Rarefaction of sorted-subset datasets indicated incomplete sequencing despite the large sequencing depth. Only blood was sampled, and tissue TCR repertoires likely differ from those in blood. When a few donors were compared, the shared fraction of clonotypes was around 5% for naive CD4, 3.5% for naive CD8, about 2.5% for memory CD4, and 0.4% for memory CD8. Pairwise subsampling led to the expectation that sequencing depth would affect the degree of clonotype sharing among donors. The genetic and exposure-history diversity represented was limited by the small number of donors. Compared with non-shared clonotypes, the clonotypes found in all four sorted-subset donors had higher generation probabilities.

Comments on this clone: Its binding antigen is unknown. Per-base qualities were not stored, and no clone one base away is much larger.

Its CDR3 holds 15 amino acids, cysteine through phenylalanine. Of the read, only the CDR3 DNA is kept; its 45 bases are in frame from base 1. V is cut back by 5 bases and J by 1 base, with 5 bases in the junction unmatched. Sequences MNHNY (CDR1) and SVGAGI (CDR2) are obtained from the germline V gene (reference sequence). TCR CDR3 regions were amplified from genomic DNA by multiplex PCR using the deep immunoSEQ assay. Extracted genomic DNA from each cell subset was spread evenly across all wells of several immunoSEQ 96-well plates, with each plate serving as a replicate. For sorted subsets, each replicate PCR was loaded with approximately 0.2 ug genomic DNA, equivalent to roughly 30,000 T cell genomes. Purified libraries were measured with a Qubit 3.0 fluorometer, size-checked on a Bioanalyzer 2100, and measured again with the KAPA Library Quantification kit. Every immunoSEQ 96-well plate was sequenced on a separate single-read 150-cycle Illumina NextSeq 550 flow cell. In the original analysis: Because the immunoSEQ output included only junctional sequences and no quality scores, the filtering could not be the same as the filtering used for full-length reads. To assign V/J genes and CDR3, sequences were annotated using PyIR, a Python wrapper for IgBLAST v1.9, with IMGT germline references. Reads were removed for weak V/J assignments (E-value above 1e-6), missing CDR3, stop codons, out-of-frame junctions, or ambiguous translated residues. V3J clonotypes were defined as sequences sharing the same inferred V gene, J gene, and CDR3 amino acid sequence. To compute the percentage overlap between repertoires, the number of shared unique clonotypes was divided by the size of the smaller repertoire. Three approaches were used to assess repertoire richness: RTK rarefaction, the Chao1 estimator, and Recon v2.1 estimates of unobserved clonotypes. Generation probabilities for all TCRbeta clonotypes obtained by the gDNA method from four donors were computed using OLGA. Sourced from immuneACCESS, this table was stored by TCRdb with only in-frame sequences that have V and J called. A share of the clones is absent; for the studies checked, an unresolved V gene accounts for under half, and the remainder has no known explanation. The DNA was the basis for D and trimming; V, J and clone size are from that table. The sample has about 1.1 million clones on record, about 84% of them singletons. The top ten hold under 0.8% of the sample.

The donors were healthy, HIV-negative adults with no recently reported acute infections or vaccinations. Only Caucasian adults living in Nashville, Tennessee, USA were represented among the donors. CD4+ T cells were enriched through magnetic negative selection, after which naive cells were positively selected on CD45RA and the remaining negative fraction served as the memory subset. After blood collection by leukapheresis, PBMCs were isolated using Ficoll-Histopaque density gradient centrifugation and then cryopreserved in the vapor phase of liquid nitrogen. Analytical flow cytometry was used to check the purity and quantity of every magnetically sorted T cell population. From each sorted fraction, genomic DNA was isolated and quantified by UV absorbance on a Nanodrop 2000c.

This clonotype was sampled from a young man in good health. Some clones in this sample may be carry-over from other donors' samples. The V and J segments used are TRBV6-6 and TRBJ1-5, with 7 bases in between that match TRBD1. Sequencing was done on a sample of memory CD4+ T cells from PBMCs. Per the publication, the cell subset or site label means: CD45RA-negative fraction. The DNA reads TGTGCCAGCAGTAAATGGACAGGCAGCAATCAGCCCCAGCATTTT. This gives the protein CASSKWTGSNQPQHF.